Below, 15 T cell receptor beta chains from the same sample are listed, as sequenced in a study of cytomegalovirus exposure and HLA in healthy donors. Libraries were prepared by immunoSEQ multiplex PCR; TCRdb keeps only in-frame clonotypes and omits some of them. The sample contains about 130,000 clones, roughly 87% of which appear only once. The specimen sequenced was PBMCs. The receptors shown here come from a woman aged 18-35 years in good health and CMV-seropositive.

The V call is TRBV6-5, the J call TRBJ2-7, with 12 bases lining up with TRBD2. This CDR3 contains 16 residues. Germline CDR1 is MNHEY and CDR2 is SVGAGI. V gave up 0 bases and J gave up 4 bases; unmatched junction bases: 4. DNA of the CDR3: TGTGCCAGCAGTTACTCCGCTAGCGGGGGGGTGTACGAGCAGTACTTC. The encoded protein is CASSYSASGGVYEQYF.

This sequence joins TRBV4-1 and TRBJ1-1, with 7 bases that match TRBD1. CDR3 size: 18 residues. Trimming cost V 6 bases and J 0 bases; bases outside gene matches: 16. Germline loops: CDR1 MGHRA, CDR2 YSYEKL. The CDR3 nucleotides read TGCGCCAGCAGTCAATTCCTAGTACCAGGGGGGATGAACACTGAAGCTTTCTTT. Translated: CASSQFLVPGGMNTEAFF.

This chain connects TRBV6-6 to TRBJ1-1; TRBD1 matches 11 bases. Germline V gene data show CDR1 as MNHNY and CDR2 as SVGAGI (reference sequence). The CDR3 has 15 amino acids. V lost 6 bases to trimming and J lost 10 bases; unmatched junction nucleotides: 13. Here the CDR3 reads CASRYPRTGGDGAFF. For the CDR3, the DNA is TGTGCCAGCAGATATCCAAGGACAGGGGGCGATGGAGCTTTCTTT.

The V gene is TRBV5-1, the J gene TRBJ2-7, with 9 bases aligning to TRBD2. CDR3 length: 16 amino acids. Trimming cost V 7 bases and J 0 bases; bases outside gene matches: 11. CDR1 and CDR2 (germline): SGHRS, YFSETQ. The chain's CDR3 is CASGVGGSGGSYEQYF. DNA of the CDR3: TGCGCCAGCGGGGTAGGGGGTAGCGGGGGCTCCTACGAGCAGTACTTC.

This chain links TRBV10-3 with TRBJ1-3; D gene unclear. Germline V lookup: CDR1 ENHRY, CDR2 SYGVKD. V lost 5 bases and J 0 bases, leaving 8 bases between the germline ends. This CDR3 is 14 amino acids long. CDR3 residues: CAISQVGSGNTIYF. The DNA of the CDR3 is TGTGCCATCAGTCAGGTTGGCTCTGGAAACACCATATATTTT.

The rearrangement uses TRBV5-1 and TRBJ2-1; 9 nucleotides agree with TRBD1. The V gene's germline CDR1 is SGHRS and CDR2 YFSETQ. Germline trimming cut 5 bases from V and 5 bases from J; bases unmatched to any gene: 8. This CDR3 has 15 residues. The DNA of the CDR3 is TGCGCCAGCAGTGTATTACAGGGGGCGGACAATGAGCAGTTCTTC. It is translated as CASSVLQGADNEQFF. Full variable domain (rest looked up from reference TRBV5-1 and TRBJ2-1): KAGVTQTPRYLIKTRGQQVTLSCSPISGHRSVSWYQQTPGQGLQFLFEYFSETQRNKGNFPGRFSGRQFSNSRSEMNVSTLELGDSALYLCASSVLQGADNEQFFGPGTRLTVL.

V usage is TRBV4-3 and J usage is TRBJ1-1; possible D gene TRBD1, 5 bases. There are 15 residues in the CDR3. V was cut by 3 bases and J by 3 bases, with 14 bases left in between. Germline V gene data show CDR1 as LGHNA and CDR2 as YSLEER. CDR3 bases: TGCGCCAGCAGCCAGACCTGGGGGGATGACACTGAAGCTTTCTTT. It codes for CASSQTWGDDTEAFF.

Concerning this clone itself: Germline is not matched at one junction end, which may reflect a read error. The gene calls are TRBV15 and TRBJ1-1, with 8 bases matching TRBD1. The CDR3 length is 12 residues. Germline loops: CDR1 LNHNV, CDR2 YYDKDF (reference sequence). The CDR3 nucleotides are TGTGCCACCAGCAGAGTCGGACAGGGAATGGATTTT. Protein sequence: CATSRVGQGMDF.

This clone has just one count. V gene TRBV7-2 combines with J gene TRBJ2-2; D might be TRBD1 (5 bases). Germline V gene lookup returns CDR1 SGHTA and CDR2 FQGNSA. The V end lost 1 base, the J end lost 0 bases, and 6 bases lay between the germline ends. This CDR3 spans 15 amino acids. The CDR3 loop is CASSLEGTNTGELFF. CDR3 in DNA: TGTGCCAGCAGCTTAGAGGGGACGAACACCGGGGAGCTGTTTTTT.

In its sample, this clone was seen once. The chain joins TRBV6-6 to TRBJ1-4; D not resolved. The CDR3 is made up of 14 amino acids. Per germline, CDR1 MNHNY and CDR2 SVGAGI (reference sequence). Trimming cost V 6 bases and J 14 bases, with 22 bases left between them. The CDR3 DNA reads TGTGCCAGCAGCCTAGATCCGACCCCCTCGGGGCTGTTTTTT. This codes for CASSLDPTPSGLFF.

The chain links TRBV4-3 to TRBJ1-1; 9 nucleotides align to TRBD1. V was clipped by 0 bases and J by 11 bases; unmatched bases: 19. The V gene's germline CDR1 is LGHNA and CDR2 YSLEER. The CDR3 is 18 residues long. The CDR3 nucleotides are TGCGCCAGCAGCCAAGATTATCAACGGACAGGGGTTGTCGTTAGTGCTTTCTTT. Amino acid sequence: CASSQDYQRTGVVVSAFF.

This clone was recorded only once. This rearrangement joins TRBV15 to TRBJ2-7; 7 bases are a match to TRBD1. This CDR3 is 13 amino acids long. V was pared by 3 bases and J by 6 bases, with 5 bases of the junction left unmatched. Germline V gives CDR1 LNHNV, CDR2 YYDKDF (reference sequence). The CDR3 here is CATSRLGGGEQYF. CDR3 coding DNA: TGTGCCACCAGCAGGTTAGGGGGCGGCGAGCAGTACTTC.

This chain uses TRBV2 with TRBJ2-3; D might be TRBD1 (5 bases). Trimming cost V 6 bases and J 0 bases, with 16 bases left between them. This CDR3 has 16 residues. Germline CDR1 SNHLY, CDR2 FYNNEI. The CDR3 DNA follows: TGTGCCAGCAGCGACGGACACACCTCTAGCACAGATACGCAGTATTTT. This gives the protein CASSDGHTSSTDTQYF.

The CDR3 DNA is TGCAGCGTGGAAACAGGGGAACAAGTCGGAAACACCATATATTTT. This translates into CSVETGEQVGNTIYF. The chain links TRBV29-1 to TRBJ1-3; 7 bases align to TRBD1. The V gene's germline CDR1 is SQVTM and CDR2 ANQGSEA. This CDR3 contains 15 residues. After removal of 6 bases from V and 4 bases from J, the junction contained 12 bases not matched to a gene.

This sequence joins TRBV6-1 and TRBJ1-1; the D gene is possibly TRBD1 (6 bases). Trimming cost V 6 bases and J 5 bases, with 19 bases left between them. The CDR3 contains 15 residues. The germline V gene encodes CDR1 MNHNS and CDR2 SASEGT. The CDR3 is CASRPGQFEKTEAFF. CDR3 nucleotide sequence: TGTGCCAGCAGACCAGGACAGTTCGAGAAGACTGAAGCTTTCTTT.